The 6 T cell receptor beta chains given below trace back to one sample, sequenced in a study of blood T cell repertoires in COVID-19. Assay used: immunoSEQ multiplex PCR; TCRdb lists only in-frame clones, some missing. Of fewer than 300,000 clones in the sample, 80% to 85% were seen once. Sequencing input: PBMCs or T cells enriched from blood (not recorded which). These receptors all stem from a man between 35 and 55 years old who had been exposed to COVID-19.

V gene TRBV5-1 combines with J gene TRBJ2-5, with 11 nucleotides matching TRBD2. With 4 bases clipped from V and 1 base from J, the junction kept 6 bases outside the gene matches. CDR1 and CDR2 from the germline V gene are SGHRS and YFSETQ. This CDR3 is built from 16 residues. The CDR3 DNA sequence: TGCGCCAGCAGCGTTACCGGGACTAGCGGCCAAGAGACCCAGTACTTC. It specifies CASSVTGTSGQETQYF.

The genes are TRBV19 and TRBJ2-1, with 7 positions matching TRBD2. Germline lookup yields CDR1 LNHDA and CDR2 SQIVND (reference sequence). J was trimmed by 8 bases and V by 8 bases; bases with no gene match: 9. The CDR3 totals 13 residues. The CDR3 sequence is CASFGGSPHEQFF. CDR3 DNA sequence: TGTGCCAGTTTCGGGGGGAGCCCCCATGAGCAGTTCTTC.

The chain has TRBV7-2 and TRBJ2-5, with 9 bases aligning to TRBD2. Looked up from germline, CDR1 is SGHTA and CDR2 is FQGNSA. J lost 4 bases, V lost 1 base, and 4 bases had no gene match. The CDR3 is made up of 15 amino acids. The CDR3 DNA is TGTGCCAGCAGCTTAGGTGTTAGCGGGGGAGAGACCCAGTACTTC. It translates to CASSLGVSGGETQYF.

The V call is TRBV3-1 (or the pseudogene TRBV3-2), the J call TRBJ2-1; 8 positions match TRBD2. The CDR3 is made up of 14 amino acids. The V and J ends lost 4 bases and 9 bases, in that order; junction bases with no gene match: 8. Germline CDR1 is LGHDT and CDR2 is YNNKEL (reference sequence). CDR3 sequence reads: CASSPTGGKSEQFF. CDR3 in DNA: TGTGCCAGCAGCCCAACGGGAGGGAAGAGTGAGCAGTTCTTC.

The V and J genes are TRBV2 and TRBJ2-1; 11 nucleotides align to TRBD2. The CDR3 covers 15 residues. The V and J ends lost 7 bases and 9 bases, in that order; junction bases with no gene match: 11. Looked up from germline, CDR1 is SNHLY and CDR2 is FYNNEI. This CDR3 is CASTWGTSGTGEQFF. CDR3 DNA sequence: TGTGCCAGCACGTGGGGGACTAGCGGCACGGGTGAGCAGTTCTTC.

This chain uses TRBV2 with TRBJ2-5; 7 bases are a match to TRBD1. With 5 bases clipped from V and 6 bases from J, the junction kept 12 bases outside the gene matches. Germline lookup yields CDR1 SNHLY and CDR2 FYNNEI. This CDR3 contains 15 residues. The CDR3 loop reads CASSKDRSEAQTQYF. In nucleotides, the CDR3 is TGTGCCAGCAGTAAGGACAGGTCAGAGGCACAGACCCAGTACTTC.